The clone carrying this T cell receptor (beta chain) showed up just once. Its antigen is not identified. TCRdb keeps only in-frame clones here, not all; method: immunoSEQ multiplex PCR. The sample yields millions of clones, 85% to 95% seen once. The sample belongs to a study of shared clonotypes between healthy human individuals. CDR1 and CDR2 (germline): SGHRS, YFSETQ. Trimming left V 7 bases short and J 3 bases short, with 20 bases between. The CDR3 is 15 residues long. General observations from the study: Blood was the only sampled material, and tissue repertoires likely differ.

The chain joins TRBV5-1 to TRBJ2-7; D may be TRBD2 (6 bases). Sequencing used naive CD4+ T cells from PBMCs. Regarding subset: CD45RA+ positively selected. This clonotype was obtained from a man aged 18 to 30 in good health. Some clones in this sample may be carry-over from other donors' samples. CDR3 in amino acids: CASCIEWEEGYEQYF. The DNA of the CDR3 is TGCGCCAGCTGCATAGAATGGGAGGAGGGCTACGAGCAGTACTTC.